Listed here is a single T cell receptor beta chain. Its antigen is not known. The data belong to a study of T cells in Graves' hyperthyroidism and ophthalmopathy. Study results and limitations: Blood also showed most of the thyroid clonotypes that were expanded above 0.001.

Germline assignment: CDR1 MNHNS and CDR2 SASEGT. The CDR3 runs to 17 residues. V was shortened by 4 bases and J by 5 bases, with 20 bases between the two germline ends. The TCR beta CDR3 regions underwent amplification using RNA transcripts as the source. The TCR CDR3 first-round RT-PCR relied on the HTBI primer set. TCRdb reprocessed the multiplex PCR reads via MiXCR and lists one record per CDR3 protein. The repertoire holds about 420,000 distinct CDR3 sequences, with more than 15% as singletons. Fresh peripheral blood, 9.5 to 10 ml of it, supplied the PBMCs. The clonotype comes from a woman younger than 30 with Graves' hyperthyroidism. The rearrangement links TRBV6-1 to TRBJ2-2; either TRBD1 or TRBD2 may supply D (5 bases each). The specimen sequenced was blood. The CDR3 DNA reads as TGTGCCAGCAGTGCTTCGGGGCTAGTTCTTGGGACCGGGGAGCTGTTTTTT. Protein: CASSASGLVLGTGELFF.